This paragraph reports one TCR beta chain. TCRdb's table, derived via immunoSEQ multiplex PCR, lists solely in-frame clones and lacks some. The top ten hold almost 40% of the sample, which has 120,000 or so clones, around 92% seen once. This record belongs to a study of control samples from healthy donors and cancer patients. Germline V gives CDR1 LNHDA, CDR2 SQIVND (reference sequence). Trimming removed 6 bases at V and 0 bases at J, with 8 bases between. The length of the CDR3 is 13 residues. This rearrangement joins TRBV19 to TRBJ1-1, with D hard to call. The sequenced sample was blood. The TCR comes from a man aged 50-59 years in good health. Here the CDR3 reads CASRPLVNTEAFF. The CDR3, as DNA: TGTGCCAGTAGACCGCTGGTGAACACTGAAGCTTTCTTT.